A selection of T cell receptor beta chains follows, all from one sample in a study of naive and memory T cell subsets. TCRdb reprocessed the UMI-ligation and nested PCR reads with MiXCR, giving one entry per CDR3 protein. The sample records around 13,000 distinct CDR3 sequences, 5.2% being singletons. This specimen consisted of skin, obtained from a tuberculin skin test site. Receptors were obtained from an adult in good health. Each CDR3 is given with its conserved first and last residue. A D gene is named only where the DNA matches it firmly. Clone size is given for some rows only: seen once, a few or many times, or a class if the clone is expanded.

CDR3: CASSRMTGGTEAFF
DNA: TGCGCCAGCAGCCGGATGACAGGGGGCACTGAAGCTTTCTTT
V: TRBV4-3
D: TRBD1
size: many
J: TRBJ1-1

CDR3: CASSEGQGRSTTGELFF
DNA: TGCGCCAGCAGCGAAGGACAGGGACGGTCGACCACCGGGGAGCTGTTTTTT
V: TRBV5-1
D: TRBD1
size: many
J: TRBJ2-2

CDR3: CSARDEASGGPNTGELFF
DNA: TGCAGTGCTAGAGATGAGGCTAGCGGGGGGCCGAACACCGGGGAGCTGTTTTTT
V: TRBV20-1
D: TRBD2
size: many
J: TRBJ2-2

CDR3: CSASVLAEFF
DNA: TGCAGTGCTAGTGTACTAGCCGAGTTCTTC
V: TRBV20-1
D: NA
size: many
J: TRBJ2-1

CDR3: CASSLALLGEQFF
DNA: TGTGCCAGCAGTTTAGCGCTTTTGGGAGAGCAGTTCTTC
V: TRBV12-3/TRBV12-4
D: NA
size: many
J: TRBJ2-1

CDR3: CASSYGGETQYF
DNA: TGTGCCAGCAGTTACGGGGGGGAGACCCAGTACTTC
V: TRBV6-6
D: NA
size: many
J: TRBJ2-5

CDR3: CASHRDSSYEQYF
DNA: TGTGCCAGCCATCGGGACAGCTCCTACGAGCAGTACTTC
V: TRBV28
D: TRBD1
size: few
J: TRBJ2-7

CDR3: CAWIGDSDYEQYF
DNA: TGTGCCTGGATAGGGGACAGCGACTACGAGCAGTACTTC
V: TRBV30
D: TRBD1
size: many
J: TRBJ2-7

CDR3: CASSLLNGGNEQFF
DNA: TGCGCCAGCAGCTTGTTGAACGGGGGCAATGAGCAGTTCTTC
V: TRBV5-1
D: NA
size: many
J: TRBJ2-1

CDR3: CAWSRKGAEQPQHF
DNA: TGTGCCTGGAGTAGGAAAGGGGCAGAGCAGCCCCAGCATTTT
V: TRBV30
D: NA
size: NA
J: TRBJ1-5

CDR3: CASSLAGPATEAFF
DNA: TGTGCCAGCAGCTTAGCGGGCCCTGCCACTGAAGCTTTCTTT
V: TRBV7-9
D: NA
size: few
J: TRBJ1-1

CDR3: CASSQQRTLASEQYF
DNA: TGTGCCAGCAGCCAACAGCGGACTCTGGCCTCCGAGCAGTACTTC
V: TRBV4-2
D: NA
size: many
J: TRBJ2-7

CDR3: CASSPGAGYTQYF
DNA: TGTGCCAGCAGTCCCGGAGCGGGGTATACGCAGTATTTT
V: TRBV7-2
D: TRBD2
size: many
J: TRBJ2-3

CDR3: CAWGEGGPNQPQHF
DNA: TGTGCCTGGGGGGAAGGGGGACCCAATCAGCCCCAGCATTTT
V: TRBV30
D: NA
size: many
J: TRBJ1-5

CDR3: CASSSSGANVLTF
DNA: TGTGCCAGCAGCTCCTCTGGGGCCAACGTCCTGACTTTC
V: TRBV7-9
D: NA
size: few
J: TRBJ2-6

CDR3: CAWRSIRPNTGELFF
DNA: TGTGCCTGGAGATCCATACGGCCGAACACCGGGGAGCTGTTTTTT
V: TRBV30
D: NA
size: few
J: TRBJ2-2

CDR3: CASSPPGTVSSYEQYF
DNA: TGTGCCAGCTCACCACCTGGGACAGTAAGTTCCTACGAGCAGTACTTC
V: TRBV18
D: TRBD1
size: many
J: TRBJ2-7

CDR3: CSGRGQGSYNEQFF
DNA: TGCAGCGGAAGGGGGCAGGGGAGTTACAATGAGCAGTTCTTC
V: TRBV29-1
D: TRBD1
size: large
J: TRBJ2-1

CDR3: CASSVMTGSTGELFF
DNA: TGTGCCAGCAGCGTAATGACAGGGAGCACCGGGGAGCTGTTTTTT
V: TRBV9
D: TRBD1
size: medium-sized
J: TRBJ2-2

CDR3: CASSLDPQNTEAFF
DNA: TGTGCCAGCAGTTTAGACCCACAAAACACTGAAGCTTTCTTT
V: TRBV12-3/TRBV12-4
D: NA
size: medium-sized
J: TRBJ1-1

CDR3: CASSPPGTGGGETQYF
DNA: TGTGCCAGCAGCCCTCCCGGGACAGGGGGCGGGGAGACCCAGTACTTC
V: TRBV5-4
D: TRBD1
size: few
J: TRBJ2-5

CDR3: CASSAGQGAGANVLTF
DNA: TGTGCCAGCAGCGCCGGACAGGGGGCTGGGGCCAACGTCCTGACTTTC
V: TRBV5-4
D: TRBD1
size: medium-sized
J: TRBJ2-6

CDR3: CASSLEGTAGGYTF
DNA: TGCGCCAGCAGCTTGGAGGGGACGGCCGGGGGCTACACCTTC
V: TRBV5-1
D: NA
size: few
J: TRBJ1-2

CDR3: CASSLAPGQASYEQYF
DNA: TGCGCCAGCAGCTTGGCCCCGGGACAGGCCTCCTACGAGCAGTACTTC
V: TRBV5-1
D: TRBD1
size: medium-sized
J: TRBJ2-7

CDR3: CASSLTGARGETQYF
DNA: TGTGCCAGCAGCCTTACGGGGGCGCGTGGGGAGACCCAGTACTTC
V: TRBV7-2
D: NA
size: many
J: TRBJ2-5

CDR3: CATVNRRYTF
DNA: TGTGCCACCGTCAACAGACGCTACACCTTC
V: TRBV2
D: NA
size: many
J: TRBJ1-2

CDR3: CASSLLRYGYTF
DNA: TGTGCCAGCAGTTTACTTCGCTATGGCTACACCTTC
V: TRBV28
D: NA
size: few
J: TRBJ1-2

CDR3: CASSPNRRMQFPSPLHF
DNA: TGTGCCAGCAGTCCTAACAGGCGGATGCAATTCCCGTCACCCCTCCACTTT
V: TRBV27
D: NA
size: NA
J: TRBJ1-6

CDR3: CSARDGQGYSGNTIYF
DNA: TGCAGTGCTAGAGATGGTCAGGGCTACTCTGGAAACACCATATATTTT
V: TRBV20-1
D: NA
size: many
J: TRBJ1-3

CDR3: CSARDGQWEQFF
DNA: TGCAGTGCTAGAGACGGACAGTGGGAGCAGTTCTTC
V: TRBV20-1
D: NA
size: medium-sized
J: TRBJ2-1

CDR3: CASSPTSGTDTQYF
DNA: TGTGCCAGCAGTCCTACTAGCGGCACAGATACGCAGTATTTT
V: TRBV28
D: TRBD2
size: medium-sized
J: TRBJ2-3

CDR3: CASSQDGRKNTEAFF
DNA: TGTGCCAGCAGCCAAGATGGGCGGAAGAACACTGAAGCTTTCTTT
V: TRBV4-2
D: NA
size: medium-sized
J: TRBJ1-1

CDR3: CASRDRGQGYTF
DNA: TGTGCCAGCAGGGACAGGGGGCAAGGCTACACCTTC
V: TRBV25-1
D: TRBD1
size: few
J: TRBJ1-2

CDR3: CSVGLNRGGALHF
DNA: TGCAGCGTTGGGTTAAACAGGGGTGGAGCCCTCCACTTT
V: TRBV29-1
D: TRBD1
size: many
J: TRBJ1-6

CDR3: CASSLNVISNTGELFF
DNA: TGTGCCAGCAGCTTAAACGTCATTTCGAACACCGGGGAGCTGTTTTTT
V: TRBV11-1
D: NA
size: medium-sized
J: TRBJ2-2

CDR3: CTSSQGSSGGCKLETQYF
DNA: TGCACCAGCAGCCAGGGTAGTAGCGGGGGGTGCAAACTGGAGACCCAGTACTTC
V: TRBV1
D: NA
size: few
J: TRBJ2-5

CDR3: CSARDLSSGVLETQYF
DNA: TGCAGTGCTAGAGATCTATCTAGCGGGGTCTTAGAGACCCAGTACTTC
V: TRBV20-1
D: TRBD2
size: medium-sized
J: TRBJ2-5

CDR3: CASSLGQLGSQPQHF
DNA: TGTGCCAGCAGCTTGGGACAGTTGGGGAGTCAGCCCCAGCATTTT
V: TRBV7-2
D: TRBD1
size: many
J: TRBJ1-5